The 20 T cell receptor beta chains listed next were all sequenced from one sample in a study of T cell responses to AZD1222 COVID-19 vaccine (dated by TCRdb to the early 2020s). Library prep was done by the immunoSEQ multiplex PCR assay. TCRdb limited this immuneACCESS table to in-frame rearrangements with V and J called. A share of clones is missing; checked studies link under half to unresolved V genes, and the rest is unexplained. This sample holds 150,000 or so clones; 92% were observed only once. In total, the top ten clones hold 1.2% to 1.5% of the sample. This specimen's time point label, per the study, means: baseline before first vaccination. Sequences were derived from peripheral blood, sampled on day 0 of AZD1222 vaccination. These receptors all stem from an adult in good health.

The J gene is TRBJ2-7, the V gene TRBV11-2, with TRBD2 matching over 10 bases. Germline V CDR1 and CDR2: SGHAT, FQNNGV. This CDR3 has 17 amino acids. V dropped 5 bases and J dropped 0; count of bases not matched to a gene: 10. The CDR3 loop reads CASSQPLAGDSSYEQYF. The CDR3 DNA sequence: TGTGCCAGCAGCCAGCCTCTAGCGGGGGACAGCTCCTACGAGCAGTACTTC.

The chain carries TRBV27 and TRBJ2-7; no firm D call. Trimming left V 3 bases short and J 0 bases short, with 9 bases between. The germline CDR1 and CDR2 sequences are MNHEY and SMNVEV (reference sequence). This CDR3 has 14 residues. CDR3 DNA sequence: TGTGCCAGCAGTTTGGGTTGGCGCTCCTACGAGCAGTACTTC. This encodes CASSLGWRSYEQYF.

This clone has a single count. V gene TRBV6-4 combines with J gene TRBJ1-2; D gene ambiguous. Germline V gives CDR1 MRHNA, CDR2 SNTAGT. Trimming removed 7 bases at V and 6 bases at J, with 12 bases between. CDR3 length: 12 amino acids. DNA for the CDR3: TGTGCCAGCATGCTGGGTGGAGATGGCTACACCTTC. This gives the protein CASMLGGDGYTF.

In DNA, the CDR3 is TGCAGTGCTGGGGGGGGAGGCGAGCAGTACTTC. This translates into CSAGGGGEQYF. The genes are TRBV20-1 and TRBJ2-7, with 7 bases fitting TRBD2. Trimming took 5 bases from V and 6 from J; bases not matched to a gene: 4. CDR1 is DFQATT, CDR2 SNEGSKA, per germline (reference sequence). This CDR3 has 11 amino acids.

V is TRBV29-1 and J is TRBJ2-7; TRBD1 is a possible D gene (7 bases). The V gene's germline CDR1 is SQVTM and CDR2 ANQGSEA. This CDR3 contains 15 residues. V lost 1 base and J 1 base, leaving 14 bases between the germline ends. For the CDR3, the DNA is TGCAGCGTTGAAGCGGAGGGGGCTGGATCCTACGAGCAGTACTTC. Residues: CSVEAEGAGSYEQYF.

The chain combines TRBV18 with TRBJ2-5, with 9 bases aligning to TRBD1. The CDR3 is 13 residues long. J was trimmed by 5 bases and V by 3 bases; bases with no gene match: 1. CDR1 is KGHSH, CDR2 LQKENI, per germline. CDR3 in DNA: TGTGCCAGCTCACCGACAGGGGGTGAGACCCAGTACTTC. Its translation: CASSPTGGETQYF.

The V call is TRBV6-5, the J call TRBJ1-5, with 8 bases lining up with TRBD1. The CDR3 runs 15 residues. V lost 6 bases and J lost 1; bases outside the gene matches: 5. Per germline, CDR1 MNHEY and CDR2 SVGAGI. The CDR3 DNA reads TGTGCCAGCAGACCCACAGGGGGAAGCAATCAGCCCCAGCATTTT. As protein: CASRPTGGSNQPQHF.

The chain recombines TRBV4-1 with TRBJ2-3, with D uncertain. Germline V gene data show CDR1 as MGHRA and CDR2 as YSYEKL. Trimming removed 1 base at V and 5 bases at J, with 10 bases between. CDR3 length: 14 amino acids. The CDR3, as DNA: TGCGCCAGCAGCCAAGCTCCACAGAAAGATACGCAGTATTTT. Its translation: CASSQAPQKDTQYF.

The rearrangement joins TRBV25-1 to TRBJ1-1; TRBD1 agrees at 10 bases. From germline, CDR1 is MGHDK and CDR2 SYGVNS. The CDR3 runs to 15 residues. Losses at the gene ends were 4 bases for V and 4 bases for J; bases not matched to a gene: 6. This CDR3 is CASSADRGRVTEAFF. The CDR3 bases are TGTGCCAGCAGTGCTGACAGGGGGCGGGTCACTGAAGCTTTCTTT.

The chain couples TRBV19 to TRBJ1-1; D unresolved. The CDR3 extends over 14 amino acids. The germline V gene has CDR1 LNHDA and CDR2 SQIVND (reference sequence). V shed 7 bases and J shed 4 bases, with 16 bases lying between them. CDR3 sequence reads: CASTPGYGGTEAFF. CDR3 bases: TGTGCCAGTACCCCCGGGTACGGCGGCACTGAAGCTTTCTTT.

The chain uses TRBV15 and TRBJ1-3; D is uncertain. This CDR3 contains 13 residues. Between the trimmed V and J ends, which lost 1 base and 4 bases, there was a span of 5 bases. Germline values: CDR1 LNHNV, CDR2 YYDKDF (reference sequence). The CDR3 nucleotides are TGTGCCACCAGCAGAGTGGTCGGAAACACCATATATTTT. Encoded protein: CATSRVVGNTIYF.

V usage is TRBV19 and J usage is TRBJ1-2; D possibly corresponds to TRBD1 (5 bases). The CDR3 runs 14 residues. The V and J ends lost 3 bases and 3 bases respectively, with 11 bases between them. Germline-derived CDR1 and CDR2 are LNHDA and SQIVND (reference sequence). The chain's CDR3 is CASSIKGMDYGYTF. In nucleotides, the CDR3 is TGTGCCAGTAGTATTAAGGGGATGGACTATGGCTACACCTTC.

The rearrangement uses TRBV19 and TRBJ1-5; 9 bases map to TRBD1. V shed 4 bases, J shed 6 bases, and the junction held 4 bases outside the gene matches. Per germline, CDR1 LNHDA and CDR2 SQIVND (reference sequence). The CDR3 runs to 14 residues. CDR3 DNA: TGTGCCAGTAGTACTACAGGGGGCGGTCAGCCCCAGCATTTT. Translating it yields CASSTTGGGQPQHF.

V gene TRBV6-6 combines with J gene TRBJ1-5; D gene uncertain. This CDR3 contains 16 residues. Trimming took 6 bases from V and 0 from J, leaving 15 bases between them. In germline, CDR1 is MNHNY, CDR2 SVGAGI (reference sequence). The CDR3 reads CASSSSPAHSNQPQHF. The CDR3 DNA follows: TGTGCCAGCAGCTCCTCTCCTGCTCATAGCAATCAGCCCCAGCATTTT.

This clone was recorded a few times. The chain employs TRBV5-1 and TRBJ1-6, with 7 bases fitting TRBD1. Germline V gene lookup returns CDR1 SGHRS and CDR2 YFSETQ. V lost 4 bases to trimming and J lost 7 bases; unmatched junction nucleotides: 8. This CDR3 spans 15 amino acids. The CDR3 DNA follows: TGCGCCAGCAGCAGGCTCACAGGGGAGAATTCACCCCTCCACTTT. It translates to CASSRLTGENSPLHF.

The chain carries TRBV5-6 and TRBJ1-2, with 9 nucleotides matching TRBD1. Losses at the gene ends were 4 bases for V and 4 bases for J; bases not matched to a gene: 5. CDR1 and CDR2 from the germline V gene are SGHDT and YYEEEE. CDR3 length: 14 residues. The CDR3 reads CASSPGTGIYGYTF. For the CDR3, the DNA is TGTGCCAGCAGCCCGGGGACAGGGATCTATGGCTACACCTTC.

The chain combines TRBV7-9 with TRBJ1-3; perhaps TRBD1 as D (5 bases). Looked up from germline, CDR1 is SEHNR and CDR2 is FQNEAQ (reference sequence). CDR3 size: 17 residues. V lost 4 bases and J lost 0, with 16 bases in between. The CDR3 DNA reads TGTGCCAGCAGCTCCCGCCTTGACAGCCTCTCTGGAAACACCATATATTTT. Translating it yields CASSSRLDSLSGNTIYF.

The chain recombines TRBV7-9 with TRBJ1-1; 7 bases fit TRBD1. Germline V gene lookup returns CDR1 SEHNR and CDR2 FQNEAQ (reference sequence). V lost 3 bases, J lost 1 base, and 17 bases stayed unmatched. CDR3 length equals 19 residues. The CDR3 DNA reads as TGTGCCAGCAGCTTCCCTGGTTCTCCAGACAGGGCTCGGAACACTGAAGCTTTCTTT. It is translated as CASSFPGSPDRARNTEAFF.

The V and J genes are TRBV19 and TRBJ1-5; no clear D. This CDR3 has 14 residues. Trimming pared 10 bases from V and 1 base from J, leaving 14 bases between. Looked up from germline, CDR1 is LNHDA and CDR2 is SQIVND (reference sequence). Written as DNA, the CDR3 is TGTGCCACTAACGAGGGTAGGAGCAATCAGCCCCAGCATTTT. This encodes CATNEGRSNQPQHF.

This rearrangement joins TRBV30 to TRBJ1-3; TRBD1 aligns across 7 bases. Germline V gene sequence: CDR1 GTSNPN, CDR2 SVGIG (reference sequence). This CDR3 has 15 amino acids. The trim removed 0 bases at V and 0 bases at J, leaving 2 bases unmatched. CDR3 nucleotides: TGTGCCTGGAGTGTAACAGGGGCCTCTGGAAACACCATATATTTT. It codes for CAWSVTGASGNTIYF.